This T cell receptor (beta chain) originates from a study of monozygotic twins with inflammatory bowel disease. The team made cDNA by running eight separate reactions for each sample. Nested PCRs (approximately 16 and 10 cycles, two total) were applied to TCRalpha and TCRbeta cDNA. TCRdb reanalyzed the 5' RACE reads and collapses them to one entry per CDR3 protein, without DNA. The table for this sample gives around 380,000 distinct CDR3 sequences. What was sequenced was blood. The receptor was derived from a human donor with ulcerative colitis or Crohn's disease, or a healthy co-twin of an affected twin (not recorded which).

CDR3 sequence reads: CASTEGDSSGNTIYF. V usage is TRBV6-1 and J usage is TRBJ1-3. This CDR3 spans 15 amino acids. Germline CDR1 reads MNHNS; CDR2 reads SASEGT.